This section outlines one T cell receptor (beta chain) sequence together with its context. Its target antigen remains unknown. Qualities for individual bases were not recorded, and no much larger clone is one base off. Between the V and J ends, shortened by 0 bases and 6 bases respectively, the junction contains 3 bases. Including cysteine and phenylalanine, the CDR3 has 13 amino acids. Just the 39-base CDR3 DNA is kept, in frame starting at base 1. The germline V gene sets CDR1 to MNHNS and CDR2 to SASEGT. These data are taken from a study of shared clonotypes between healthy human individuals (dated by TCRdb to the early 2020s). In the study overall: Two women and three men aged 18 to 49 years were included in the cohort. For each donor, three plates each were used for CD4 naive and CD4 memory, two plates were used for CD8 naive, and one plate was used for CD8 memory. The study deeply sequenced blood TCR repertoires of about 5 healthy adults to estimate repertoire size and the extent of clonotype sharing between individuals. Libraries were prepared and TCR repertoires were sequenced by different laboratories using diverse techniques, in order to increase sequencing depth and limit assay-specific biases. Per donor, leukapheresis produced somewhere between about 0.9 and 9 billion PBMCs.

On the study overall, not on this receptor specifically: Sharing across a handful of donors was observed for 4.5% to 6.5% of naive CD4, over 3% of naive CD8, 2% to 2.5% of memory CD4, and about 0.39% of memory CD8 clonotypes. Compared with non-shared clonotypes, clonotypes shared by all four sorted-subset donors had higher generation probabilities. Estimated clonotype richness was generally larger for naive than for memory subsets. The small number of donors limited the genetic and exposure-history diversity represented. Rarefaction of sorted-subset datasets indicated incomplete sequencing despite the large sequencing depth. Sampling was restricted to blood, and TCR repertoires in tissues likely differ from the TCR repertoires found in blood. Based on pairwise subsampling, the degree of clonotype sharing among donors was expected to be affected by sequencing depth.

TCR CDR3 regions were amplified from genomic DNA by multiplex PCR using the deep immunoSEQ assay. Extracted genomic DNA from each cell subset was distributed evenly across all wells of several immunoSEQ 96-well plates, and each plate was treated as a replicate. Each replicate PCR for sorted subsets received roughly 0.2 ug genomic DNA, equal to tens of thousands of T cell genomes. Purified libraries were measured with a Qubit 3.0 fluorometer, size-checked on a Bioanalyzer 2100, and measured again with the KAPA Library Quantification kit. Every immunoSEQ 96-well plate was sequenced on a separate single-read 150-cycle Illumina NextSeq 550 flow cell. Concerning the study's data processing: Because only junctional sequences without quality scores were contained in the immunoSEQ output, filtering matching that applied to full-length reads could not be performed. To assign V/J genes and CDR3, sequences were annotated against IMGT germline references using PyIR, a Python wrapper for IgBLAST v1.9. Reads were removed for weak V/J assignments (E-value above 1e-6), missing CDR3, stop codons, out-of-frame junctions, or ambiguous translated residues. A V3J clonotype was defined by an identical inferred V gene, J gene, and CDR3 amino acid sequence. To compute the percentage overlap between repertoires, the number of shared unique clonotypes was divided by the size of the smaller repertoire. Repertoire richness was assessed with RTK rarefaction, the Chao1 estimator, and Recon v2.1 estimates of unobserved clonotypes. Generation probabilities for all TCRbeta clonotypes obtained by the gDNA method from a handful of donors were computed using OLGA. What TCRdb holds here is the immuneACCESS table cut down to in-frame rearrangements. Part of the clones is not present; checked against another copy, under half of the missing clones reflect an unresolved V gene, and the others are unexplained. The V and J calls and the clone size are those of that table, but D and trimming were determined from the DNA. Present in this sample are millions of clones, about 95% of which were seen just once. 0.13% of the sample is in the top ten clones.

Donors were healthy HIV-negative adults with no recently reported acute infections or vaccinations. Every donor was a Caucasian adult residing in Nashville, Tennessee, USA. Magnetic negative selection was used to enrich CD4+ T cells, after which naive cells were positively selected on CD45RA and the negative fraction became the memory subset. After blood collection by leukapheresis, PBMCs were isolated using Ficoll-Histopaque density gradient centrifugation and then cryopreserved in the vapor phase of liquid nitrogen. Purity and quantity of every magnetically sorted T cell population were checked by analytical flow cytometry. Genomic DNA was isolated from every sorted fraction and measured by UV absorbance on a Nanodrop 2000c.

The chain joins TRBV6-1 to TRBJ1-6; the D segment cannot be called with confidence. Sequencing used naive CD4+ T cells sorted from blood. What the cell subset or site label conveys for this sample: CD45RA+ positively selected. The clonotype was recovered from a man aged 18 to 30 in good health. The CDR3 region has the sequence CASSEAVNSPLHF. At the DNA level, the sequence is TGTGCCAGCAGTGAAGCAGTTAATTCACCCCTCCACTTT.